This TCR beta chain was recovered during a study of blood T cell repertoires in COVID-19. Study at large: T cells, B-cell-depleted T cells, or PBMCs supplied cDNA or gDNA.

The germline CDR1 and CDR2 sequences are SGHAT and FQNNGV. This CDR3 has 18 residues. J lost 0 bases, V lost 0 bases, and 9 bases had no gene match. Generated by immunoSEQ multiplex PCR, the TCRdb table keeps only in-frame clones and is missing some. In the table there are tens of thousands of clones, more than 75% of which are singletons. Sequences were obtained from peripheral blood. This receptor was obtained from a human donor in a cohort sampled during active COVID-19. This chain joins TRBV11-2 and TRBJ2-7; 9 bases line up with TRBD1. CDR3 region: CASSLDVSLTGGSYEQYF. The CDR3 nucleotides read TGTGCCAGCAGCTTAGACGTAAGCCTGACAGGGGGCTCCTACGAGCAGTACTTC.